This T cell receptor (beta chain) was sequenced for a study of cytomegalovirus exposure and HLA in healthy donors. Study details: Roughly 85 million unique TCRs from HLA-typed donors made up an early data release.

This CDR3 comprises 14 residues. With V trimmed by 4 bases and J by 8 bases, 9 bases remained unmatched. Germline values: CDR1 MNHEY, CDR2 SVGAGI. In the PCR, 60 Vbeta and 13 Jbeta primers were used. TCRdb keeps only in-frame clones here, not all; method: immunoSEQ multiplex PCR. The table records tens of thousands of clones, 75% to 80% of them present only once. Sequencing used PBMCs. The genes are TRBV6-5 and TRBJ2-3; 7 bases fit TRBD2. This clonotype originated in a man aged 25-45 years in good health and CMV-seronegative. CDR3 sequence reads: CASSFSGGIGTQYF. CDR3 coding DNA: TGTGCCAGCAGTTTCTCGGGAGGCATCGGTACGCAGTATTTT.